This TCR beta chain is from a study of T cell responses to AZD1222 COVID-19 vaccine. Study results and limitations: Mostly white British, mostly female donors; authors suggested clonal diversity may be underestimated.

V shed 3 bases and J 5 bases; nucleotides not matched to a gene: 2. CDR3 size: 13 residues. Clones were read by immunoSEQ multiplex PCR, and TCRdb kept only the in-frame ones, dropping some. The sample holds fewer than 120,000 clones; 81% are singletons and the top ten take 4.6%. This clone appeared a few times. Its target is not known. The chain has TRBV12-3 or TRBV12-4 and TRBJ2-7; 9 bases match TRBD1. The sequenced sample was peripheral blood, obtained on day 0 of AZD1222 vaccination. The origin of this receptor is an adult in good health. Here the CDR3 reads CASSFDRGDEQYF. CDR3 nucleotides: TGTGCCAGCAGTTTCGACAGGGGGGACGAGCAGTACTTC.